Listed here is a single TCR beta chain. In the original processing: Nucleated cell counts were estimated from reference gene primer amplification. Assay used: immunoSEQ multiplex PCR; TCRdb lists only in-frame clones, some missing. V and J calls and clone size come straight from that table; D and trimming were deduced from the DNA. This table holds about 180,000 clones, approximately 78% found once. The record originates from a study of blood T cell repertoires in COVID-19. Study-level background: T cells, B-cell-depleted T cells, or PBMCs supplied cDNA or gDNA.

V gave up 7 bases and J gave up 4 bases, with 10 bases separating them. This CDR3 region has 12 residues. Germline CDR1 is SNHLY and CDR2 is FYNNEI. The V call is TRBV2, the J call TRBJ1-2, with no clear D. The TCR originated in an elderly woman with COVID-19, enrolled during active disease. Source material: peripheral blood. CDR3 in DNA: TGTGCCAGCACAGGAGGAGGCTATGGCTACACCTTC. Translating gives CASTGGGYGYTF.